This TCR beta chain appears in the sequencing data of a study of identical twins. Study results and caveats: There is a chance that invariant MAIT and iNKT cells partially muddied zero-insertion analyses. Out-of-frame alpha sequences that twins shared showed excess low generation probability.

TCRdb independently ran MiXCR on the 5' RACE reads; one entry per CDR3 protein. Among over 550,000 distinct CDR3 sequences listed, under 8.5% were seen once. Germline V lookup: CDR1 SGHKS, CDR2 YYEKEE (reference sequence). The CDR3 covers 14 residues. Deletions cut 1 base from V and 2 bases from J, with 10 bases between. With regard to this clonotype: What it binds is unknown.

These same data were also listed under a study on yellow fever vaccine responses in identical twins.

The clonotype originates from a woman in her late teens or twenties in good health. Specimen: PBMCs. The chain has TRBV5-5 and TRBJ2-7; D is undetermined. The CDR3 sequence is CASSLSVGAYEQYF. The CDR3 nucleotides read TGTGCCAGCAGCTTGTCTGTTGGGGCCTACGAGCAGTACTTC.